The rows below give T cell receptor beta chains drawn from one sample of a study of memory CD4+ T cells and cytomegalovirus serostatus. The data were produced by immunoSEQ multiplex PCR, yet TCRdb's version contains in-frame clones alone and is incomplete. The sample carries roughly 28,000 clones, more than 70% recorded once. Specimen: memory CD4+ T cells from blood. These receptors all come from an adult in good health and CMV-seronegative. The CDR3 runs from the conserved cysteine through the conserved F or W. D genes are given only for firm matches. Only part of the rows carry a size: once, few, many, or a class if the clone is expanded.

j_call	d_call	v_call	clone_size	cdr3_nt	cdr3_aa
TRBJ1-3	NA	TRBV6-1	NA	TGTGCCAGCACCGCGGACGGAGGAAACACCATATATTTT	CASTADGGNTIYF
TRBJ1-1	NA	TRBV30	few	TGTGCCTGGAGTGCTGTGGCGTGGGGGAACACTGAAGCTTTCTTT	CAWSAVAWGNTEAFF
TRBJ2-1	TRBD2	TRBV7-3	NA	TGTGCCAGCAGCTTATCGCGTAGCGGGGGGAATGAGCAGTTCTTC	CASSLSRSGGNEQFF
TRBJ1-3	NA	TRBV7-2	once	TGTGCCAGCAGCTTACAACAAAGGGTTACCGGAAACACCATATATTTT	CASSLQQRVTGNTIYF
TRBJ1-5	TRBD1	TRBV4-2	NA	TGTGCCAGCAGCCTCACAGGGGGCGGAAGCAATCAGCCCCAGCATTTT	CASSLTGGGSNQPQHF
TRBJ1-6	TRBD1	TRBV5-1	few	TGCGCCAGCAGCTTGAAAGGACAGGGGAGTTCACCCCTCCACTTT	CASSLKGQGSSPLHF
TRBJ1-1	NA	TRBV5-6	NA	TGTGCCAGCAGCTCGGGAGGGGGGGTCCGCACTGAAGCTTTCTTT	CASSSGGGVRTEAFF
TRBJ2-1	NA	TRBV7-2	once	TGTGCCAGCAGCTTAGCGGGGGGTCCCTGGGGTGAGCAGTTCTTC	CASSLAGGPWGEQFF
TRBJ1-1	NA	TRBV5-4	NA	TGTGCCAGCAGCTTGGATCCAGTGCCCTTGAACACTGAAGCTTTCTTT	CASSLDPVPLNTEAFF
TRBJ2-4	TRBD1	TRBV2	once	TGTGCCAGCAGTAGGGACCGGGACAGTATTCAGTACTTC	CASSRDRDSIQYF
TRBJ2-1	NA	TRBV6-6	few	TGTGCCAGCAGACCTCAGGGGAGTGAGCAGTTCTTC	CASRPQGSEQFF
TRBJ1-2	TRBD1	TRBV18	few	TGTGCCAGCTCACGGACAGGGGATCATGGCTACACCTTC	CASSRTGDHGYTF
TRBJ2-2	NA	TRBV4-2	NA	TGTGCCAGCAGCCAAGAATATGGGAGTGCGAACACCGGGGAGCTGTTTTTT	CASSQEYGSANTGELFF
TRBJ1-2	NA	TRBV19	NA	TGTGCCAGTAGTCTCGGTTTCGATGGCTACACCTTC	CASSLGFDGYTF
TRBJ1-3	NA	TRBV7-2	NA	TGTGCCAGCAGCTTGGGGTTAAGGTCCGACACCATATATTTT	CASSLGLRSDTIYF
TRBJ1-1	NA	TRBV7-2	NA	TGTGCCAGCAGCCCTAGCACAGGTCGTACTGAAGCTTTCTTT	CASSPSTGRTEAFF
TRBJ2-1	TRBD2	TRBV5-1	NA	TGCGCCAGCAGCTTGCGAATTCTAGCGGAGAGCCTTGAACGGGTCTACAATGAGCAGTTCTTC	CASSLRILAESLERVYNEQFF
TRBJ2-5	NA	TRBV7-6	NA	TGTGCCAGCAGCTTGATCGGTCAGGGGGGGGTGACCCAGTACTTC	CASSLIGQGGVTQYF
TRBJ1-3	NA	TRBV6-1	NA	TGTGCCAGCAGCCGAGACAGGACCTCTGGAAACACCATATATTTT	CASSRDRTSGNTIYF
TRBJ2-2	NA	TRBV18	NA	TGTGCCAGCTCACCACCTTACCGGGACACCGGGGAGCTGTTTTTT	CASSPPYRDTGELFF
TRBJ2-3	TRBD2	TRBV4-2	NA	TGTGCCAGCAGCCAACGAGGGGCGGGGGGCTCCACAGATACGCAGTATTTT	CASSQRGAGGSTDTQYF
TRBJ1-3	NA	TRBV7-2	few	TGTGCCAGCAGCTTCCAGGGTGATGGAAACACCATATATTTT	CASSFQGDGNTIYF
TRBJ1-1	NA	TRBV29-1	few	TGCAGCGGACAGTCGGGCACTGAAGCTTTCTTT	CSGQSGTEAFF
TRBJ1-3	NA	TRBV9	NA	TGTGCCAGCAGCGTTTTACAGGATTACTCTGGAAACACCATATATTTT	CASSVLQDYSGNTIYF
TRBJ1-6	TRBD1	TRBV7-9	NA	TGTGCCAGCAGCTTCCTTGGACAGGGACGTAATTCACCCCTCCACTTT	CASSFLGQGRNSPLHF
TRBJ1-4	TRBD1	TRBV19	NA	TGTGCCAGTAGGCAAAGTGGGACAGGGAGTAATGAAAAACTGTTTTTT	CASRQSGTGSNEKLFF
TRBJ2-5	NA	TRBV2	NA	TGTGCCGGCGGGACGGAAGAGACCCAGTACTTC	CAGGTEETQYF
TRBJ1-6	NA	TRBV6-1	once	TGTGCCAGCAGTGCAGGCTTGGTGGGATCACCCCTCCACTTT	CASSAGLVGSPLHF
TRBJ1-2	NA	TRBV25-1	NA	TGTGCCAGCAGCTCTTTCTATGGCTACACCTTC	CASSSFYGYTF
TRBJ2-3	TRBD2	TRBV6-1	NA	TGTGCCAGCAGTGCGTTGGAGCGGGGGGGCACAGATACGCAGTATTTT	CASSALERGGTDTQYF
TRBJ2-3	TRBD1	TRBV5-4	NA	TGTGCCAGCAGCTTGGGGGGAGCAGGGGGCCCAGATACGCAGTATTTT	CASSLGGAGGPDTQYF
TRBJ2-7	NA	TRBV18	NA	TGTGCCAGCTCACCAAATCGGCCGGCGAGGGAGCAGTACTTC	CASSPNRPAREQYF
TRBJ1-2	NA	TRBV29-1	NA	TGCAGCGTTCTCAAGGGGGACTATGGCTACACCTTC	CSVLKGDYGYTF
TRBJ1-4	NA	TRBV7-9	once	TGTGCCAGCAGCTTAGGGGCAACCGAGAATGAAAAACTGTTTTTT	CASSLGATENEKLFF
TRBJ1-2	NA	TRBV29-1	NA	TGCAGCGTTGAACGGGGTGAGGGCTACACCTTC	CSVERGEGYTF
TRBJ1-2	NA	TRBV27	NA	TGTGCCAGCAGTCCCACCCCACAGGGCTGGTATGGCTACACCTTC	CASSPTPQGWYGYTF
TRBJ1-2	TRBD1	TRBV28	NA	TGTGCCAGCAGCCCGAATGGACAGGAGGCTAACTATGGCTACACCTTC	CASSPNGQEANYGYTF
TRBJ2-3	TRBD2	TRBV9	NA	TGTGCCAGCAGCGTAGGAGCGGGGGGGGTCACAGATACGCAGTATTTT	CASSVGAGGVTDTQYF
TRBJ1-3	NA	TRBV29-1	medium-sized	TGCAGCGTTGACAGGATCGGCGGAAACACCATATATTTT	CSVDRIGGNTIYF
TRBJ1-3	NA	TRBV11-3	NA	TGTGCCAGCAGATCGGGACTTGGGGGAAACACCATATATTTT	CASRSGLGGNTIYF
TRBJ1-1	NA	TRBV5-6	NA	TGTGCCAGCAGCCCATTGAGCCGGTTTGACTGGAACACTGAAGCTTTCTTT	CASSPLSRFDWNTEAFF
TRBJ2-1	TRBD1	TRBV7-9	NA	TGTGCCAGCAGCTGGGGGACAGGGGTAATCGATGAGCAGTTCTTC	CASSWGTGVIDEQFF
TRBJ1-4	TRBD1	TRBV11-2	NA	TGTGCCAGCAGCCCCGGGACAGGATATGAAAAACTGTTTTTT	CASSPGTGYEKLFF
TRBJ1-2	TRBD1	TRBV6-1	NA	TGTGCCAGCAGGGGGGGACAGCATAACTATGGCTACACCTTC	CASRGGQHNYGYTF
TRBJ2-1	TRBD2	TRBV9	NA	TGTGCCAGCAGCGCGGCCGGCGGGGGGTACAATGAGCAGTTCTTC	CASSAAGGGYNEQFF
TRBJ1-2	TRBD1	TRBV28	NA	TGTGCCAGCAGCCCCGGGACAGACTATGGCTACACCTTC	CASSPGTDYGYTF
TRBJ1-1	NA	TRBV19	NA	TGTGCCAGTAGTATAGATCCCAAACAAAGTGAGGGAAGGAACACTGAAGCTTTCTTT	CASSIDPKQSEGRNTEAFF
TRBJ1-2	NA	TRBV4-3	NA	TGCGCCAGCAGCCAAAACCGCCGAACCGGGGATGGCTACACCTTC	CASSQNRRTGDGYTF
TRBJ1-1	TRBD1	TRBV11-3	NA	TGTGCCAGCAGCACCGGACAGGGGGCCCAGAACACTGAAGCTTTCTTT	CASSTGQGAQNTEAFF
TRBJ1-4	TRBD1	TRBV4-2	NA	TGTGCCAGCAGCACAGAGGGGGCTCATGAAAAACTGTTTTTT	CASSTEGAHEKLFF
TRBJ2-7	NA	TRBV5-1	NA	TGCGCCAGCAGCATCTCCTACGAGCAGTACTTC	CASSISYEQYF
TRBJ1-3	NA	TRBV4-1	NA	TGCGCCAGCAGCCAAGGCTCGCAGGGAAGAATTTCTGGAAACACCATATATTTT	CASSQGSQGRISGNTIYF
TRBJ2-1	TRBD1	TRBV2	NA	TGTGCCAGTGCAAGGACAGGGGACAATGAGCAGTTCTTC	CASARTGDNEQFF
TRBJ1-3	TRBD1	TRBV7-9	NA	TGTGCCAGCAGCCCGGGGACAGGGACGGACACCATATATTTT	CASSPGTGTDTIYF
TRBJ1-2	NA	TRBV10-3	NA	TGTGCCATCAGTGGGTCTCGCCTGGATAACTATGGCTACACCTTC	CAISGSRLDNYGYTF
TRBJ2-7	TRBD1	TRBV6-6	NA	TGTGCCAGCAGTTACCTACAGGGGTACGAGCAGTACTTC	CASSYLQGYEQYF
TRBJ2-5	TRBD1	TRBV7-8	few	TGTGCCAGCACCCAAGGGGCAGGGGGTCCAGAGACCCAGTACTTC	CASTQGAGGPETQYF
TRBJ1-5	NA	TRBV7-2	NA	TGTGCCAGCAGCTTGAAATCGGGGGGATCCCAGCCCCAGCATTTT	CASSLKSGGSQPQHF
TRBJ1-2	NA	TRBV4-3	NA	TGCGCCAGCAGCCAAGAGCTTTCGGGTGGCTACACCTTC	CASSQELSGGYTF
TRBJ2-5	NA	TRBV25-1	NA	TGTGCCAGCGGTCCGGGCGGCTCAGAGACCCAGTACTTC	CASGPGGSETQYF